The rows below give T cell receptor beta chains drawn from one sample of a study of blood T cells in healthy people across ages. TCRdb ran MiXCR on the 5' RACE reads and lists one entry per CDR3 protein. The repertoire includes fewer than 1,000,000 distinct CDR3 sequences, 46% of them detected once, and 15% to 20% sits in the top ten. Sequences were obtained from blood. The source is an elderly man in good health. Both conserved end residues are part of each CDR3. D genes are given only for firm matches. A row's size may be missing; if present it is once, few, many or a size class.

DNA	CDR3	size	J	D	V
TGCAGTGCGCAGACTAGCGGGAGGGGGGAGCAGTACTTC	CSAQTSGRGEQYF	NA	TRBJ2-7	TRBD2	TRBV20-1
TGTGCCAGCAGTTACGGCGGGGGGCGGGATACGCAGTATTTT	CASSYGGGRDTQYF	NA	TRBJ2-3	TRBD2	TRBV6-5
TGTGCCAGCAGCCAAGATTGGGCTAGCGCGTACGAGCAGTACTTC	CASSQDWASAYEQYF	many	TRBJ2-7	NA	TRBV3-1
TGTGCCAGCAGCGTAGGTAGTTTGGGATCCTCTGGTGAAGCTTTCTTT	CASSVGSLGSSGEAFF	NA	TRBJ1-1	NA	TRBV9
TGCAGTGCTAGAGAAATGGGCAGGGGGCGCGGTAACGAGCAGTACTTC	CSAREMGRGRGNEQYF	many	TRBJ2-7	TRBD1	TRBV20-1
TGCGCCAGCAGCACCGGACACCGCACAGATACGCAGTATTTT	CASSTGHRTDTQYF	NA	TRBJ2-3	NA	TRBV5-1
TGCGCCAGCAGCTCGGACGGAAGACTGAACGAGCAGTACTTC	CASSSDGRLNEQYF	NA	TRBJ2-7	NA	TRBV5-1
TGTGCCAGCAGTTTAACGGAGACCCAGTACTTC	CASSLTETQYF	many	TRBJ2-5	NA	TRBV12-3/TRBV12-4
TGCGCCAGCAGCCAATTGGGACTAGCGGGCCAAGAGACCCAGTACTTC	CASSQLGLAGQETQYF	NA	TRBJ2-5	TRBD2	TRBV4-1
TGTGCCAGCAAGAGCTCCTACGAGCAGTACTTC	CASKSSYEQYF	few	TRBJ2-7	NA	TRBV6-1
TGCAGTGCGTCGACAGGGGTCCCCTATGGCTACACCTTC	CSASTGVPYGYTF	NA	TRBJ1-2	TRBD1	TRBV20-1